One and the same sample provided the 22 T cell receptor beta chains below, sequenced in a study of T cells in Graves' hyperthyroidism and ophthalmopathy. Authors of the study amplified TCR beta CDR3 regions from RNA transcripts. Carried out on the TCR CDR3, a first-round RT-PCR used the HTBI primer set. Via MiXCR, TCRdb re-called the multiplex PCR reads, giving one row per CDR3 protein. The repertoire has almost 250,000 distinct CDR3 sequences, roughly a quarter of them found once; the top ten carry roughly 40%. The sequencing sample was made of blood. All receptors come from a woman aged 40 to 50 with Graves' ophthalmopathy.

The sample holds many counts of this clonotype. The chain employs TRBV18 and TRBJ1-5; 8 bases are shared with TRBD1. Unmatched junction bases numbered 9, after V lost 3 bases and J lost 5 bases. This CDR3 comprises 16 residues. CDR1 KGHSH and CDR2 LQKENI come from the germline V gene. This CDR3 is CASSPVGQVGDQPQHF. The DNA for the CDR3 is TGTGCCAGCTCACCGGTGGGACAGGTAGGCGATCAGCCCCAGCATTTT.

This clonotype was counted at least ten times. V gene TRBV20-1 combines with J gene TRBJ1-2; tentative D call: TRBD1 (6 bases). V gave up 6 bases and J gave up 4 bases, with 18 bases separating them. The CDR3 has 14 residues. Looked up from germline, CDR1 is DFQATT and CDR2 is SNEGSKA (reference sequence). In DNA, the CDR3 is TGCAGTGCAATTGGGGGGGCCATTGGCTATGGCTACACCTTC. Protein: CSAIGGAIGYGYTF.

This clonotype was seen repeatedly, ten times or more. This chain connects TRBV5-5 to TRBJ1-2, with a tentative D call TRBD1 (6 bases). The CDR3 runs 14 residues. Deletions cut 0 bases from V and 6 bases from J, with 12 bases between. CDR1 is SGHKS, CDR2 YYEKEE, per germline (reference sequence). CDR3 residues: CASSLDRGIDGYTF. The CDR3 coding sequence is TGTGCCAGCAGCTTGGATAGGGGGATTGATGGCTACACCTTC.

This clonotype was picked up many times. The V call is TRBV20-1, the J call TRBJ1-1; unclear D gene. The CDR3 runs 16 residues. Germline V gene lookup returns CDR1 DFQATT and CDR2 SNEGSKA (reference sequence). Trimming stripped 0 bases from V and 3 bases from J, with 17 bases between. The CDR3 region is CSARDAQGLHDTEAFF. The CDR3 nucleotides are TGCAGTGCTAGAGATGCCCAAGGGCTGCACGACACTGAAGCTTTCTTT.

Many counts were recorded for this clonotype. This chain connects TRBV15 to TRBJ2-6, with 12 bases lining up with TRBD2. V was clipped by 3 bases and J by 4 bases; unmatched bases: 13. The germline gives CDR1 LNHNV, CDR2 YYDKDF (reference sequence). This CDR3 comprises 20 residues. The CDR3 nucleotides read TGTGCCACCAGCAGGGGGAGACTAGCGGGAGATAGGCCGGGGGCCAACGTCCTGACTTTC. This gives the protein CATSRGRLAGDRPGANVLTF.

This clonotype has a count of ten or more. J is TRBJ2-2 and V is TRBV11-2; D possibly matches TRBD1 or TRBD2 (5 bases each). The V and J ends lost 5 bases and 7 bases respectively, with 11 bases between them. The CDR3 spans 13 residues. The V gene's germline CDR1 is SGHAT and CDR2 FQNNGV. CDR3 in DNA: TGTGCCAGCAGCCAGGGACCAAACGGGGAGCTGTTTTTT. It specifies CASSQGPNGELFF. Combining the CDR3 with reference TRBV11-2 and TRBJ2-2 gives the whole variable domain EAGVAQSPRYKIIEKRQSVAFWCNPISGHATLYWYQQILGQGPKLLIQFQNNGVVDDSQLPKDRFSAERLKGVDSTLKIQPAKLEDSAVYLCASSQGPNGELFFGEGSRLTVL.

At least ten counts were recorded for this clonotype. The rearrangement links TRBV19 to TRBJ1-1, with D possibly being TRBD1 (5 bases). Per the germline V gene, CDR1 is LNHDA and CDR2 is SQIVND (reference sequence). The CDR3 runs 14 residues. Trimming left V 2 bases short and J 2 bases short, with 9 bases between. The CDR3, as DNA: TGTGCCAGTAGTATATCGGGGCCCAACACTGAAGCTTTCTTT. It codes for CASSISGPNTEAFF. The whole variable domain, filled in from reference TRBV19 and TRBJ1-1, reads DGGITQSPKYLFRKEGQNVTLSCEQNLNHDAMYWYRQDPGQGLRLIYYSQIVNDFQKGDIAEGYSVSREKKESFPLTVTSAQKNPTAFYLCASSISGPNTEAFFGQGTRLTVV.

This clonotype appeared many times. This sequence joins TRBV6-2 or TRBV6-3 and TRBJ1-1; D not certain. Trimming left V 2 bases short and J 0 bases short, with 4 bases between. CDR3 length: 13 residues. Germline V lookup: CDR1 MNHEY, CDR2 SVGEGT. The CDR3 sequence: CASSYEVNTEAFF. The CDR3 DNA reads as TGTGCCAGCAGTTACGAGGTGAACACTGAAGCTTTCTTT.

Many counts were recorded for this clonotype. The chain employs TRBV20-1 and TRBJ2-5, with a weak D call TRBD2 (5 bases). V was cut by 1 base and J by 5 bases, with 11 bases left in between. This CDR3 is 13 amino acids long. Germline lookup yields CDR1 DFQATT and CDR2 SNEGSKA (reference sequence). CDR3 loop: CSARAIRGETQYF. As DNA, the CDR3 is TGCAGTGCTAGAGCCATCAGAGGGGAGACCCAGTACTTC.

This clonotype was detected ten times or more. The rearrangement joins TRBV4-1 to TRBJ1-3, with no clear D. The CDR3 spans 15 residues. The V gene's germline CDR1 is MGHRA and CDR2 YSYEKL. V was cut by 3 bases and J by 3 bases, with 12 bases left in between. CDR3 in DNA: TGCGCCAGCAGCCAGCTCGGACTGATTGGAAACACCATATATTTT. Translation gives CASSQLGLIGNTIYF.

J is TRBJ1-1 and V is TRBV29-1, with TRBD1 matching 7 bases. The CDR3 is 14 residues long. CDR1 and CDR2 (germline): SQVTM, ANQGSEA. The V segment lost 4 bases and the J segment 1 base; nucleotides outside the gene matches: 6. Here the CDR3 DNA reads TGCAGCGTTGTAGGGGGCGCCGGGAACACTGAAGCTTTCTTT. Protein product: CSVVGGAGNTEAFF.

This clonotype came up many times. The chain combines TRBV20-1 with TRBJ2-7, with 13 bases identical to TRBD2. This CDR3 is 15 amino acids long. Germline V CDR1 and CDR2: DFQATT, SNEGSKA (reference sequence). Trimming at V came to 7 bases and at J to 5 bases, leaving 11 bases not matched to a gene. CDR3 amino acids: CSVQRTSGSLNEQYF. The CDR3 DNA reads as TGCAGTGTCCAGAGGACTAGCGGGAGTTTAAACGAGCAGTACTTC.

At least ten counts were recorded for this clonotype. The rearrangement links TRBV7-2 to TRBJ2-5, with D possibly matching TRBD2 (6 bases). V gave up 5 bases and J gave up 2 bases, with 12 bases separating them. The CDR3 is made up of 14 amino acids. Germline CDR1 is SGHTA and CDR2 is FQGNSA. The CDR3 coding sequence is TGTGCCAGCAGCACCCCGGGAGCACAAGAGACCCAGTACTTC. Encoded protein: CASSTPGAQETQYF.

Remarks on this clonotype: Compared with germline, one end of the junction differs, possibly owing to a read error. The chain carries TRBV7-8 and TRBJ1-2; 10 bases align to TRBD1. CDR3 size: 13 residues. Germline CDR1 and CDR2: SGHVS and FQNEAQ. CDR3 residues: CASSIGTGEGYTF. The CDR3 DNA is TGCGCCAGCAGCATCGGGACAGGGGAAGGCTACACCTTC.

Of note for this clonotype: With a much larger clone just one base away, this may be a read error. V usage is TRBV28 and J usage is TRBJ2-7, with 10 bases fitting TRBD1. The CDR3 loop spans 17 amino acids. CDR1 MDHEN and CDR2 SYDVKM come from the germline V gene. Trimming took 6 bases from V and 0 from J; bases not matched to a gene: 11. The CDR3 bases are TGTGCCAGCAGCACCGGGACAGGGGCCTCCACCTCCTACGAGCAGTACTTC. Translation gives CASSTGTGASTSYEQYF.

V gene TRBV6-2 or TRBV6-3 combines with J gene TRBJ2-7; D possibly corresponds to TRBD1 (6 bases). The V gene's germline CDR1 is MNHEY and CDR2 SVGEGT. The CDR3 has 14 residues. V lost 0 bases, J lost 1 base, and 7 bases lay in between. The CDR3 loop reads CASSYSGTSYEQYF. In DNA form, the CDR3 reads TGTGCCAGCAGTTACTCCGGGACATCCTACGAGCAGTACTTC.

Ten or more counts support this clonotype. V and J are TRBV28 and TRBJ1-2, with D unresolved. The length of the CDR3 is 14 residues. V was pared by 3 bases and J by 3 bases, with 11 bases between. Per the germline V gene, CDR1 is MDHEN and CDR2 is SYDVKM. The CDR3 bases are TGTGCCAGCAGTTTCTTCGCCCAGCACTATGGCTACACCTTC. Translating gives CASSFFAQHYGYTF.

This clonotype was recorded at least ten times. This chain connects TRBV7-9 to TRBJ1-1, with D uncertain. From germline, CDR1 is SEHNR and CDR2 FQNEAQ (reference sequence). The CDR3 loop spans 12 amino acids. The V end was cut by 7 bases, the J end by 4 bases, with 10 bases between. The chain's CDR3 is CASIGWSTEAFF. The CDR3 bases are TGTGCCAGCATAGGGTGGAGCACTGAAGCTTTCTTT.

The CDR3 region is CASGLAGSYGYTF. CDR3 DNA sequence: TGTGCCAGCGGCCTGGCCGGGAGCTATGGCTACACCTTC. V and J are TRBV6-1 and TRBJ1-2; D gene ambiguous. Germline CDR1 MNHNS, CDR2 SASEGT. This CDR3 contains 13 residues. V was cut by 8 bases and J by 4 bases, with 14 bases left in between.

This clonotype showed up many times. V gene TRBV27 combines with J gene TRBJ1-5; the D gene is possibly TRBD1 (6 bases). CDR1 and CDR2 (germline): MNHEY, SMNVEV (reference sequence). This CDR3 comprises 14 residues. Trimming shortened V by 8 bases and J by 6 bases, and 17 bases separated the two germline ends. In nucleotides, the CDR3 is TGTGCCAGCCGTCGTTCGGGGGGGGCTCAGCCCCAGCATTTT. It specifies CASRRSGGAQPQHF.

This clonotype was counted ten times or more. The chain recombines TRBV5-6 with TRBJ2-7; a possible D gene is TRBD1 (6 bases). The CDR3 runs to 15 residues. The germline V gene encodes CDR1 SGHDT and CDR2 YYEEEE. The germline V and J ends were trimmed by 2 bases and 6 bases, with 18 bases remaining between them. Here the CDR3 DNA reads TGTGCCAGCAGCTTTTTGTCCCGGGAAGGGGGCGAGCAGTACTTC. Translation: CASSFLSREGGEQYF. The variable domain in full, with the rest retrieved from reference TRBV5-6 and TRBJ2-7, is DAGVTQSPTHLIKTRGQQVTLRCSPKSGHDTVSWYQQALGQGPQFIFQYYEEEERQRGNFPDRFSGHQFPNYSSELNVNALLLGDSALYLCASSFLSREGGEQYFGPGTRLTVT.

There are many counts of this clonotype. The chain carries TRBV20-1 and TRBJ2-7; D uncertain. Trimming left V 3 bases short and J 5 bases short, with 14 bases between. Germline loops: CDR1 DFQATT, CDR2 SNEGSKA (reference sequence). The CDR3 spans 13 residues. DNA of the CDR3: TGCAGTGCTAGTCCCCACGGGCCAGACGAGCAGTACTTC. Its translation: CSASPHGPDEQYF.